The clone carrying this TCR beta chain was seen just once. This record belongs to a study of PD-L1 blockade in urothelial cancer. Study context: Each blood sample yielded a median of 141,255 T cells.

PCRs were each spiked with synthetic TCR analog templates. Sequenced by immunoSEQ multiplex PCR; TCRdb stores in-frame clones only, minus some. The top ten hold less than 4% of the sample, which has about 45,000 clones, about 91% seen once. CDR1 DFQATT and CDR2 SNEGSKA come from the germline V gene (reference sequence). Trimming shortened V by 6 bases and J by 4 bases, and 9 bases separated the two germline ends. The CDR3 consists of 11 residues. Sequenced here: PBMCs, sampled around atezolizumab (anti-PD-L1) treatment. This chain uses TRBV20-1 with TRBJ1-2; D is unresolved. This TCR came from a man aged 80 or over with urothelial cancer. The CDR3 bases are TGCAGTGCGCGCAACAGCTATGGCTACACCTTC. Protein sequence: CSARNSYGYTF.